This TCR beta chain was identified during a study of shared clonotypes between healthy human individuals. Generated by immunoSEQ multiplex PCR, the TCRdb table keeps only in-frame clones and is missing some. The sample consists of a few million clones, 80% to 95% of them appearing once. Regarding this clone: No antigen is known for it.

CDR3 length equals 15 residues. Germline V CDR1 and CDR2: SGHNT, YYREEE (reference sequence). Unmatched junction bases numbered 7, after V lost 5 bases and J lost 1 base. Study findings and constraints: Donor clonotype sharing was expected to depend on sequencing depth. The study found lower generation probabilities in non-shared clonotypes than in those shared by all four donors. Donor scarcity curtailed the genetic and exposure-history diversity represented herein. It was observed that about 5% of naive CD4 clonotypes were shared across several donors.

The chain recombines TRBV5-4 with TRBJ2-5; 8 positions match TRBD2. Input material: naive CD4+ T cells from PBMCs. Subset noted: CD45RA+ positively selected. This TCR derives from a man aged 18-30 years in good health. Some clones in this sample may be carry-over from other donors' samples. The CDR3: CASRSATSGQETQYF. The CDR3 bases are TGTGCCAGCAGATCAGCTACTAGCGGCCAAGAGACCCAGTACTTC.